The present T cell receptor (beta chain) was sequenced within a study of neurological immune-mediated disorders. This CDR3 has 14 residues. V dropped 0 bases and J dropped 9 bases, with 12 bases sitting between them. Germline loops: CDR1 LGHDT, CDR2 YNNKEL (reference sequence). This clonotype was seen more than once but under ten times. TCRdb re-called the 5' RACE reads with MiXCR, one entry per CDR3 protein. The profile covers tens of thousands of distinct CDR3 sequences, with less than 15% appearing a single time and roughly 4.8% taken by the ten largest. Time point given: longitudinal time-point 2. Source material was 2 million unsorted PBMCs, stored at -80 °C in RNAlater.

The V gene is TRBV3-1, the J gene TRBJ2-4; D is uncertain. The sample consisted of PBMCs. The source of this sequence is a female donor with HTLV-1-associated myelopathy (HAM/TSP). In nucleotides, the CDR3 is TGTGCCAGCAGCCAAGAATCGCGTCGGTCCATTCAGTACTTC. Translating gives CASSQESRRSIQYF.